The text below deals with one T cell receptor (beta chain). Its antigen is unidentified. This specimen comes from a study of T cell repertoires in cytomegalovirus infection. TCRdb reanalysed the reads using MiXCR and keeps one entry per CDR3 protein. The sample has roughly 860,000 distinct CDR3 sequences, 30% to 35% seen once; the top ten hold approximately 13%. The material was cultured CD8+ T cells from PBMCs, obtained from culture after CMV antigen stimulation. The receptor's source is a human donor in good health (CMV status not recorded). Some clones in this sample may be carry-over from other donors' samples.

CDR3 sequence (DNA): TGCAGTGCTAGAGATCGCTACGGGTACGATCAGCCCCAGCATTTT. Translation: CSARDRYGYDQPQHF. The rearrangement uses TRBV20-1 and TRBJ1-5, with D uncertain. The germline V gene has CDR1 DFQATT and CDR2 SNEGSKA (reference sequence). Trimming cost V 0 bases and J 5 bases, with 14 bases left between them. The CDR3 extends over 15 amino acids.